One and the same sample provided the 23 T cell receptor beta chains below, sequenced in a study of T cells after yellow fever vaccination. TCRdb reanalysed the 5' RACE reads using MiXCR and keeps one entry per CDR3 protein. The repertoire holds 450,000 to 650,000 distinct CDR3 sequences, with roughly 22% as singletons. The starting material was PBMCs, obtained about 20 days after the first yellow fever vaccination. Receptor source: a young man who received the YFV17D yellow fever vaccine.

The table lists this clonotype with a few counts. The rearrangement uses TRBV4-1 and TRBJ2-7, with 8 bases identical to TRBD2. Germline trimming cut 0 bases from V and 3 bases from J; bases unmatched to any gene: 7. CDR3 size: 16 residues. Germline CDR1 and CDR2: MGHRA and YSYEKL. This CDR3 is CASSQDGTGGYYEQYF. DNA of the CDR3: TGCGCCAGCAGCCAAGACGGGACGGGGGGGTACTACGAGCAGTACTTC.

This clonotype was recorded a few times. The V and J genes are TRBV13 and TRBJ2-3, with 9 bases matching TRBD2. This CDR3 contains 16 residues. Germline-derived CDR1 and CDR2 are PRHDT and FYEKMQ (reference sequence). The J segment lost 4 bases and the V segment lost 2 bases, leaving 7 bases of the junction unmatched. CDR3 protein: CASSLRLAGTADTQYF. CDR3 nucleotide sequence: TGTGCCAGCAGCTTACGGCTAGCGGGGACCGCAGATACGCAGTATTTT.

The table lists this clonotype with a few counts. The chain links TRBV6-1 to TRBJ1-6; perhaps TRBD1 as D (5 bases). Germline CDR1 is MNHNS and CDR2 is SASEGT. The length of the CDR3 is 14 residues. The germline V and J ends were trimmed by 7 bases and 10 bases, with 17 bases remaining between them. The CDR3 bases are TGTGCCAGCACCTCCATGGGGGGGACCTCACCCCTCCACTTT. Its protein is CASTSMGGTSPLHF.

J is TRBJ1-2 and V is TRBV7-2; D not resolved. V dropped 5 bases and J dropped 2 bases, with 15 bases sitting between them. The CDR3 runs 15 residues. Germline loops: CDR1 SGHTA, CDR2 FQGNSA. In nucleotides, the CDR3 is TGTGCCAGCAGCCACTTGGAGGTTGCCAACTATGGCTACACCTTC. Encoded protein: CASSHLEVANYGYTF.

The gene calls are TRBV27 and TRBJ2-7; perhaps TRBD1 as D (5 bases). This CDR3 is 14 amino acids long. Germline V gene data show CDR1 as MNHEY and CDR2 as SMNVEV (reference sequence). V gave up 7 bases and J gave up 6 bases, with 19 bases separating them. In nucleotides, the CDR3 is TGTGCCAGCAAGGCGGACACCCTAACAGGCGAGCAGTACGTC. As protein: CASKADTLTGEQYV.

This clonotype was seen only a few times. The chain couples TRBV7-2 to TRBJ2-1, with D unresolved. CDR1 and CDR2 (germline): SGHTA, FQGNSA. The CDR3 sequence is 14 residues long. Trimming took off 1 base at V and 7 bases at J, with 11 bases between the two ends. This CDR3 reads CASSLGTYGNEQFF. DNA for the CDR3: TGTGCCAGCAGCTTAGGCACGTATGGAAATGAGCAGTTCTTC. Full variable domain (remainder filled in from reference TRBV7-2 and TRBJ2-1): GAGVSQSPSNKVTEKGKDVELRCDPISGHTALYWYRQSLGQGLEFLIYFQGNSAPDKSGLPSDRFSAERTGGSVSTLTIQRTQQEDSAVYLCASSLGTYGNEQFFGPGTRLTVL.

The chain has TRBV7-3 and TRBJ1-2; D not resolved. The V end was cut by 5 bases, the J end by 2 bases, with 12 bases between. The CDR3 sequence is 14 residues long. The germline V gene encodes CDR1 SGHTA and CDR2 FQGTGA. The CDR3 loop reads CASSLTQENYGYTF. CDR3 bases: TGTGCCAGCAGCCTCACCCAGGAGAACTATGGCTACACCTTC.

DNA for the CDR3: TGTGCCAGTAGTCCGGGAGGGCGGACTGAGCAGTTCTTC. Its protein is CASSPGGRTEQFF. The rearrangement joins TRBV19 to TRBJ2-1; 8 bases match TRBD2. Unmatched junction bases numbered 6, after V lost 5 bases and J lost 9 bases. Per the germline V gene, CDR1 is LNHDA and CDR2 is SQIVND (reference sequence). The length of the CDR3 is 13 residues.

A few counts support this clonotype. CDR3 protein: CASSLDISGYTF. In nucleotides, the CDR3 is TGTGCCAGCAGCTTAGATATAAGTGGCTACACCTTC. The chain uses TRBV7-2 and TRBJ1-2, with D uncertain. The CDR3 runs 12 residues. Trimming pared 1 base from V and 7 bases from J, leaving 7 bases between. Germline V gives CDR1 SGHTA, CDR2 FQGNSA.

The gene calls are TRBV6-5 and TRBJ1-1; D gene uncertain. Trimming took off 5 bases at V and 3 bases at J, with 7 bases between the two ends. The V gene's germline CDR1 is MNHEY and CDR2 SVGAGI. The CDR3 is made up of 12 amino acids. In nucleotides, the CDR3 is TGTGCCAGCAGTCAAACCCACACTGAAGCTTTCTTT. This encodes CASSQTHTEAFF.

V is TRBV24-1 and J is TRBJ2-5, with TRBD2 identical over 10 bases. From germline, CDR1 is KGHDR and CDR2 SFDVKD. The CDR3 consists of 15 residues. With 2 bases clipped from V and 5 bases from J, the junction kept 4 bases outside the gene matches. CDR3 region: CATSDSASGGETQYF. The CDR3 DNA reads TGTGCCACCAGTGATTCGGCTAGCGGGGGTGAGACCCAGTACTTC.

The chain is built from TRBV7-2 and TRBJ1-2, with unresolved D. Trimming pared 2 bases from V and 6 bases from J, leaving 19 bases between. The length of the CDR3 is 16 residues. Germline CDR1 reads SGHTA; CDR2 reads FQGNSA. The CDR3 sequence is CASSLSRASAGNGYTF. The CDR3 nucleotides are TGTGCCAGCAGCTTAAGTCGGGCCTCAGCGGGGAATGGCTACACCTTC.

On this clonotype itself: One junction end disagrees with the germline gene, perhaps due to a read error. CDR3 amino acids: CASSQDYRGEQLF. The CDR3 DNA is TGTGCTAGCAGCCAAGATTACCGGGGTGAGCAGCTCTTC. The chain employs TRBV3-1 and TRBJ2-1; TRBD2 is a possible D gene (5 bases). Germline CDR1 and CDR2: LGHDT and YNNKEL (reference sequence). CDR3 size: 13 residues.

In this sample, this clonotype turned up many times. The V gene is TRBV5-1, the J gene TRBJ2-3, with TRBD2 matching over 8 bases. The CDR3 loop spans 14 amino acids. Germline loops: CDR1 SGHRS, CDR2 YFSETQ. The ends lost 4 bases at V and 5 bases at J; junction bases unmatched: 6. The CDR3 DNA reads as TGCGCCAGCAGCCCCAGCAGCGGGGGAGATACGCAGTATTTT. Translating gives CASSPSSGGDTQYF.

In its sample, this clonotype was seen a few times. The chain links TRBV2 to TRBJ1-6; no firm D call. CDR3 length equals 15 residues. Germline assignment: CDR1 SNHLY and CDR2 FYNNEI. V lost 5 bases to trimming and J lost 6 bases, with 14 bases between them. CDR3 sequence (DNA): TGTGCCAGCAGTCAGGAGACCGGGCCTAATTCACCCCTCCACTTT. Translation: CASSQETGPNSPLHF. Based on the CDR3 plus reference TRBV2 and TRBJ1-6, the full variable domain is EPEVTQTPSHQVTQMGQEVILRCVPISNHLYFYWYRQILGQKVEFLVSFYNNEISEKSEIFDDQFSVERPDGSNFTLKIRSTKLEDSAMYFCASSQETGPNSPLHFGNGTRLTVT.

CDR3 DNA: TGTGCCACTTCGGGACATTCTAACTATGGCTACACCTTC. The encoded protein is CATSGHSNYGYTF. The chain carries TRBV27 and TRBJ1-2, with a possible D match to TRBD1 (6 bases). Germline CDR1 reads MNHEY; CDR2 reads SMNVEV (reference sequence). The CDR3 runs to 13 residues. V lost 10 bases and J 0 bases, leaving 12 bases between the germline ends.

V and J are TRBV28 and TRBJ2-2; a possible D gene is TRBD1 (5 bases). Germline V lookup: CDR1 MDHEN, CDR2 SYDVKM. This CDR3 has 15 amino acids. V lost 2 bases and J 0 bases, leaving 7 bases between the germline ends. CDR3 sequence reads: CASSLPGTNTGELFF. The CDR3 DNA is TGTGCCAGCAGTTTACCAGGGACGAACACCGGGGAGCTGTTTTTT.

As DNA, the CDR3 is TGTGCCAGCAGTTCACGGGGATCCATGAACACTGAAGCTTTCTTT. Amino acid sequence: CASSSRGSMNTEAFF. The rearrangement uses TRBV12-3 or TRBV12-4 and TRBJ1-1; D unresolved. The CDR3 is 15 residues long. Trimming cost V 4 bases and J 0 bases, with 12 bases left between them.

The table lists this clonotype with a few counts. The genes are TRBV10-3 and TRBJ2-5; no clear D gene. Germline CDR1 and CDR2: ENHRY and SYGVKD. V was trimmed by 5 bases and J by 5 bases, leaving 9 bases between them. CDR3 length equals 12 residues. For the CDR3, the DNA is TGTGCCATCAGTAGCAGTCGCGAGACCCAGTACTTC. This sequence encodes CAISSSRETQYF.

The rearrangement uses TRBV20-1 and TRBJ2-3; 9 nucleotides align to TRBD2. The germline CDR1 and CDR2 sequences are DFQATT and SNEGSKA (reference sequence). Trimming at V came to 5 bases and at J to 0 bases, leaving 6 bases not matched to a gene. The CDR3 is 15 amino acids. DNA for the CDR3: TGCAGTGCTCTCCGCGGGGGGGCGAGCACAGATACGCAGTATTTT. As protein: CSALRGGASTDTQYF.

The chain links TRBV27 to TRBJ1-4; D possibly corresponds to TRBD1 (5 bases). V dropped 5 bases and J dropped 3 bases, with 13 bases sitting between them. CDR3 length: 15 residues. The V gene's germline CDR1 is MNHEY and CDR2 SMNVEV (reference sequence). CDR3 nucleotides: TGTGCCAGCAGTAATCAGGGCTGGGCTAATGAAAAACTGTTTTTT. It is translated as CASSNQGWANEKLFF.

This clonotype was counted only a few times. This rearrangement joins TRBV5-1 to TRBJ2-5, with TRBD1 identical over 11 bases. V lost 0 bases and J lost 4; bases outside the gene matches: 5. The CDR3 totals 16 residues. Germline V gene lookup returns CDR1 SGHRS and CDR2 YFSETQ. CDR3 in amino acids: CASSLVGTGGRETQYF. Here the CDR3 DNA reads TGCGCCAGCAGCTTGGTCGGGACAGGGGGTAGAGAGACCCAGTACTTC.

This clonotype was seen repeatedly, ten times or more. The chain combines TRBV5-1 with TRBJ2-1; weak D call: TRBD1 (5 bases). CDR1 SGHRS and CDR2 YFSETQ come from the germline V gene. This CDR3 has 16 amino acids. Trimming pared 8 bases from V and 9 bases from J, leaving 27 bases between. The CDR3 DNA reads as TGCGCCAGTACTGATCCTGAGTCCTTGGGGCGAAGTGAGCAGTTCTTC. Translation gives CASTDPESLGRSEQFF.